This TCR beta chain derives from a study of shared clonotypes between healthy human individuals. In the study's own analysis: With immunoSEQ giving junction-only sequences and no quality scores, filtering differed. Assay used: immunoSEQ multiplex PCR; TCRdb lists only in-frame clones, some missing. That table furnishes V, J and clone size, whereas the DNA furnished D and trimming. Here the sample spans approximately 1,500,000 clones, approximately 98% being singletons. The CDR3 totals 17 residues. Trimming took 0 bases from V and 0 from J, leaving 15 bases between them. Germline V gives CDR1 SGHRS, CDR2 YFSETQ. The donors were adults (healthy and HIV-negative) with no recent acute infections or vaccinations.

Sample: naive CD4+ T cells sorted from blood. Subset denoted: CD45RA+ positively selected. The source of this sequence is a man younger than 40 in good health. The chain joins TRBV5-1 to TRBJ1-1; a possible D gene is TRBD1 (6 bases). The CDR3, as DNA: TGCGCCAGCAGCTTGGCCGTTGGGGGCTCTTTGAACACTGAAGCTTTCTTT. Residues: CASSLAVGGSLNTEAFF.